These 22 T cell receptor beta chains originate from one sample sequenced in a study of T cells in Graves' hyperthyroidism and ophthalmopathy. Amplification targeted TCR beta CDR3 regions from RNA transcripts. TCR CDR3 underwent first-round RT-PCR with the HTBI primer set. TCRdb called the multiplex PCR reads again in MiXCR, with one record for every CDR3 protein. The data show 500,000 to 600,000 distinct CDR3 sequences, around 42% seen once. Material: peripheral blood or thyroid tissue (not recorded which). These receptors were collected from an adult woman with Graves' disease, either hyperthyroidism or ophthalmopathy (not recorded which).

About this clonotype itself: A clone one base away is much larger, so this may be a read error. This chain joins TRBV7-9 and TRBJ1-2; no clear D. The CDR3 is made up of 14 amino acids. Trimming shortened V by 6 bases and J by 0 bases, and 11 bases separated the two germline ends. Germline values: CDR1 SEHNR, CDR2 FQNEAQ (reference sequence). The CDR3 DNA reads TGTGCCAGCAGGATCCCTGGTGCTAACTATGGCTACACCTTC. Translation: CASRIPGANYGYTF.

This clonotype was seen ten or more times. The chain couples TRBV5-1 to TRBJ2-5; D might be TRBD2 (6 bases). Trimming removed 4 bases from V and 3 bases from J, with 16 bases in between. The CDR3 is 15 amino acids. Germline loops: CDR1 SGHRS, CDR2 YFSETQ. The CDR3 DNA is TGCGCCAGCAGCCTGGGGGTCGGGAGAGAAGAGACCCAGTACTTC. It specifies CASSLGVGREETQYF.

In its sample, this clonotype was seen many times. This chain connects TRBV13 to TRBJ1-1; D not certain. The germline V gene encodes CDR1 PRHDT and CDR2 FYEKMQ (reference sequence). The CDR3 is made up of 12 amino acids. V lost 3 bases and J lost 7, with 9 bases in between. The DNA of the CDR3 is TGTGCCAGCAGCTTCGTCGGGGTTGAAGCTTTCTTT. Translating gives CASSFVGVEAFF.

This clonotype was recorded many times. The rearrangement uses TRBV20-1 and TRBJ1-5, with D uncertain. Germline loops: CDR1 DFQATT, CDR2 SNEGSKA (reference sequence). The CDR3 extends over 13 amino acids. The V end was cut by 0 bases, the J end by 4 bases, with 7 bases between. Here the CDR3 reads CSARDRTNQPQHF. The CDR3 region has the DNA TGCAGTGCTAGAGATCGGACGAATCAGCCCCAGCATTTT.

This clonotype occurred many times. The chain is built from TRBV19 and TRBJ1-3, with D hard to call. V was shortened by 5 bases and J by 3 bases, with 20 bases between the two germline ends. The germline gives CDR1 LNHDA, CDR2 SQIVND (reference sequence). The length of the CDR3 is 17 residues. The CDR3 protein is CASSPRGEQLFGNTIYF. As DNA, the CDR3 is TGTGCCAGTAGTCCCCGCGGGGAGCAGTTGTTTGGAAACACCATATATTTT.

This clonotype occurred many times. The chain combines TRBV10-3 with TRBJ2-7; possible D gene TRBD2, 6 bases. The germline V gene has CDR1 ENHRY and CDR2 SYGVKD. The V and J ends lost 7 bases and 2 bases respectively, with 18 bases between them. This CDR3 is built from 15 residues. The CDR3 nucleotides read TGTGCCATCAACGCCATCCCGGGGGTCCCCTACGAGCAGTACTTC. Its protein is CAINAIPGVPYEQYF.

The V gene is TRBV7-3, the J gene TRBJ2-1, with 14 bases that match TRBD2. CDR1 SGHTA and CDR2 FQGTGA come from the germline V gene. V shed 4 bases and J 13 bases; nucleotides not matched to a gene: 6. The CDR3 loop spans 14 amino acids. CDR3 sequence reads: CASSSGLAGEYQFF. The DNA for the CDR3 is TGTGCCAGCAGCTCGGGACTAGCGGGAGAGTACCAGTTCTTC.

This clonotype has a count of ten or more. The chain couples TRBV11-2 to TRBJ1-5, with D uncertain. V was pared by 2 bases and J by 5 bases, with 7 bases between. Germline CDR1 reads SGHAT; CDR2 reads FQNNGV. The CDR3 has 13 amino acids. CDR3 loop: CASSLFVDQPQHF. CDR3 sequence (DNA): TGTGCCAGCAGCTTATTTGTGGATCAGCCCCAGCATTTT. Complete variable domain (other parts from reference TRBV11-2 and TRBJ1-5): EAGVAQSPRYKIIEKRQSVAFWCNPISGHATLYWYQQILGQGPKLLIQFQNNGVVDDSQLPKDRFSAERLKGVDSTLKIQPAKLEDSAVYLCASSLFVDQPQHFGDGTRLSIL.

The genes are TRBV20-1 and TRBJ2-5, with D perhaps matching TRBD2 (7 bases). Germline loops: CDR1 DFQATT, CDR2 SNEGSKA (reference sequence). The CDR3 covers 11 residues. This CDR3 reads CSPSGGANQYF. CDR3 nucleotides: TGCAGCCCCTCGGGGGGCGCGAACCAGTACTTC.

This rearrangement joins TRBV7-2 to TRBJ2-7, with 7 bases aligning to TRBD2. Germline V CDR1 and CDR2: SGHTA, FQGNSA. This CDR3 comprises 17 residues. With 6 bases clipped from V and 1 base from J, the junction kept 15 bases outside the gene matches. CDR3: CASSPPAASGNSYEQYF. The CDR3 DNA reads TGTGCCAGCAGTCCACCGGCGGCTAGCGGTAATTCCTACGAGCAGTACTTC.

This clonotype was seen at least ten times. The chain employs TRBV5-1 and TRBJ2-6; D is ambiguous. This CDR3 is built from 14 residues. Germline loops: CDR1 SGHRS, CDR2 YFSETQ. The ends were cut back, 4 bases at V and 4 bases at J, with 9 bases in the middle. This CDR3 is CASSVTSGANVLTF. CDR3 DNA sequence: TGCGCCAGCAGCGTAACTTCCGGGGCCAACGTCCTGACTTTC.

This clonotype was counted many times. The chain carries TRBV7-2 and TRBJ2-6, with D possibly TRBD1 on 6 matching bases. The CDR3 has 21 amino acids. V shed 1 base and J shed 0 bases, with 22 bases lying between them. Germline assignment: CDR1 SGHTA and CDR2 FQGNSA. The chain's CDR3 is CASSLDWGSTGLYSGANVLTF. The CDR3 DNA follows: TGTGCCAGCAGCTTAGACTGGGGTTCGACAGGCCTATACTCTGGGGCCAACGTCCTGACTTTC.

This clonotype was seen at least ten times. This chain joins TRBV6-1 and TRBJ1-5; 11 nucleotides align to TRBD1. Germline values: CDR1 MNHNS, CDR2 SASEGT. Trimming removed 8 bases from V and 6 bases from J; junction bases left unmatched: 6. The CDR3 is made up of 14 amino acids. CDR3 sequence reads: CASRGTGGPQPQHF. The CDR3 coding sequence is TGTGCCAGCCGGGGGACAGGGGGTCCTCAGCCCCAGCATTTT.

CDR3 sequence reads: CSLSEFPTMQYF. The DNA for the CDR3 is TGCAGCTTGAGTGAGTTTCCTACGATGCAGTACTTC. The chain carries TRBV29-1 and TRBJ2-7; D ambiguous. CDR3 length equals 12 residues. Germline CDR1 is SQVTM and CDR2 is ANQGSEA. V was shortened by 8 bases and J by 9 bases, with 20 bases between the two germline ends.

The table lists this clonotype with many counts. The chain recombines TRBV20-1 with TRBJ2-7; 8 positions match TRBD1. After removal of 5 bases from V and 4 bases from J, the junction contained 7 bases not matched to a gene. The CDR3 runs to 13 residues. Germline V gene data show CDR1 as DFQATT and CDR2 as SNEGSKA (reference sequence). The CDR3, as DNA: TGCAGTGCTCTTCCGGGACAGGATTACGAGCAGTACTTC. Translating gives CSALPGQDYEQYF.

This clonotype was recorded at least ten times. This chain links TRBV6-5 with TRBJ2-6; D possibly uses TRBD1 or TRBD2 (5 bases each). Germline CDR1 and CDR2: MNHEY and SVGAGI. This CDR3 is built from 15 residues. Trimming shortened V by 2 bases and J by 1 base, and 6 bases separated the two germline ends. CDR3 nucleotides: TGTGCCAGCAGTTACGAGGGGTCTGGGGCCAACGTCCTGACTTTC. This translates into CASSYEGSGANVLTF.

Remarks on this clonotype: A much larger clone differs by one base, so this may be a read error. V and J are TRBV4-1 and TRBJ2-7; possibly TRBD1 or TRBD2 for D (5 bases each). V was cut by 4 bases and J by 0 bases, with 13 bases left in between. The CDR3 contains 15 residues. CDR1 MGHRA and CDR2 YSYEKL come from the germline V gene. The CDR3 region is CASSLGTAISYEQYF. DNA of the CDR3: TGCGCCAGCAGCCTAGGGACGGCCATCTCCTACGAGCAGTACTTC.

This chain joins TRBV2 and TRBJ2-7; 9 positions agree with TRBD1. CDR1 SNHLY and CDR2 FYNNEI come from the germline V gene. V trimming: 8 bases; J trimming: 4 bases; junction bases outside the gene matches: 6. CDR3 length: 13 amino acids. CDR3 residues: CASPTGGSYEQYF. CDR3 coding DNA: TGTGCCAGCCCGACAGGGGGTTCTTACGAGCAGTACTTC.

In its sample, this clonotype was seen a few times. The rearrangement joins TRBV29-1 to TRBJ1-1; D perhaps matches TRBD1 (5 bases). The V gene lost 7 bases and the J gene lost 0 bases, with 15 bases spanning the gap. The germline CDR1 and CDR2 sequences are SQVTM and ANQGSEA. The CDR3 spans 14 residues. For the CDR3, the DNA is TGCAGCGCAGACAAGGGGAGCCTGAACACTGAAGCTTTCTTT. It is translated as CSADKGSLNTEAFF.

This clonotype has a single count. The chain uses TRBV19 and TRBJ2-1; 7 bases fit TRBD2. Germline trimming cut 11 bases from V and 9 bases from J; bases unmatched to any gene: 1. CDR3 length: 9 amino acids. Germline V lookup: CDR1 LNHDA, CDR2 SQIVND (reference sequence). The CDR3 is CAWGGEQFF. For the CDR3, the DNA is TGTGCCTGGGGGGGTGAGCAGTTCTTC.

The chain is built from TRBV2 and TRBJ2-7; D not certain. CDR3 length: 11 residues. Germline CDR1 reads SNHLY; CDR2 reads FYNNEI. V lost 7 bases, J lost 4 bases, and 8 bases lay in between. Written as DNA, the CDR3 is TGTGCCAGCACCTCGGAGTACGAGCAGTACTTC. Translated: CASTSEYEQYF. Together with reference TRBV2 and TRBJ2-7, the CDR3 gives the full variable domain: EPEVTQTPSHQVTQMGQEVILRCVPISNHLYFYWYRQILGQKVEFLVSFYNNEISEKSEIFDDQFSVERPDGSNFTLKIRSTKLEDSAMYFCASTSEYEQYFGPGTRLTVT.

The chain uses TRBV11-1 and TRBJ1-1; D not resolved. The CDR3 has 14 amino acids. The germline V gene has CDR1 SGHAT and CDR2 FQDESV (reference sequence). V lost 5 bases, J lost 1 base, and 11 bases lay in between. The CDR3 loop reads CASSALQENTEAFF. The CDR3 nucleotides are TGTGCCAGCAGCGCCCTCCAGGAGAACACTGAAGCTTTCTTT.